This TCR beta chain stems from a study of shared clonotypes between healthy human individuals. Profiled with immunoSEQ multiplex PCR; TCRdb holds only in-frame clones, not every one. The sample holds roughly 500,000 clones, around 79% seen once. The CDR3 extends over 16 amino acids. CDR1 is MRHNA, CDR2 SNTAGT, per germline. The V and J ends lost 3 bases and 9 bases, in that order; junction bases with no gene match: 11. The sample consisted of PBMCs. This chain uses TRBV6-4 with TRBJ2-1; 10 bases align to TRBD1. The origin of this receptor is a woman aged 35 to 49 in good health. Some clones in this sample may be carry-over from other donors' samples. The DNA for the CDR3 is TGTGCCAGCAGTGAGCTCCCGACAGGGGGCTTTGGTGAGCAGTTCTTC. Translating gives CASSELPTGGFGEQFF.